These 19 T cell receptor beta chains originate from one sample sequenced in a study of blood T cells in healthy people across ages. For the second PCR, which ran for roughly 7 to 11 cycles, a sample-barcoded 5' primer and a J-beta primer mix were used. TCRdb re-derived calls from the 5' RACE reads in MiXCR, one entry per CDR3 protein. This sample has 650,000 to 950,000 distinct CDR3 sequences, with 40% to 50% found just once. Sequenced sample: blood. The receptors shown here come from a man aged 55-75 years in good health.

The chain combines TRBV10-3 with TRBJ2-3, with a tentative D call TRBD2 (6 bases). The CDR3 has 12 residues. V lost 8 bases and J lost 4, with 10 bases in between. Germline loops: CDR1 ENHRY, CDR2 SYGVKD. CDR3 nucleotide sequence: TGTGCCATCGCCGGGAGTGCAGATACGCAGTATTTT. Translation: CAIAGSADTQYF.

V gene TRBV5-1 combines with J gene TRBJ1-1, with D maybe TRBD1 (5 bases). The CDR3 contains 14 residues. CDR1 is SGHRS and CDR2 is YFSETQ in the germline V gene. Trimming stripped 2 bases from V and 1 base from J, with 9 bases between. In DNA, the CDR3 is TGCGCCAGCAGCTTAAGCGGGACGAACACTGAAGCTTTCTTT. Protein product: CASSLSGTNTEAFF.

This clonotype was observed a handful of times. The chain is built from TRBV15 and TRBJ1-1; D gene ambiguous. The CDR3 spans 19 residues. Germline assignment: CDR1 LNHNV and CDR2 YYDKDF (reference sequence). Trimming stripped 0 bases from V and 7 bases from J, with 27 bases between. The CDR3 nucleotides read TGTGCCACCAGCAGAGATATCTTCCTCACCGCCATGAATCGTCATGAAGCTTTCTTT. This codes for CATSRDIFLTAMNRHEAFF.

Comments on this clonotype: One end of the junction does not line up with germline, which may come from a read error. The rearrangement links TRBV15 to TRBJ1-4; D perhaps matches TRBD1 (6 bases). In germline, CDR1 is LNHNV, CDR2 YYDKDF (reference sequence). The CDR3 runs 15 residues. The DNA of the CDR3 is TGTGCCACCAACAGAGATCAGGGGCGCCGGGAAAAACTGTTTTTT. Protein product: CATNRDQGRREKLFF.

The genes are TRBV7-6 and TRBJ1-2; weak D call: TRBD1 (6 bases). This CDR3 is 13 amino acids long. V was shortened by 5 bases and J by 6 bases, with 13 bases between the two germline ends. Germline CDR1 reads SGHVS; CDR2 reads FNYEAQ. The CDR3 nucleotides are TGTGCCAGCAGCGGGAGGGGGGCGGATGGCTACACCTTC. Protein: CASSGRGADGYTF.

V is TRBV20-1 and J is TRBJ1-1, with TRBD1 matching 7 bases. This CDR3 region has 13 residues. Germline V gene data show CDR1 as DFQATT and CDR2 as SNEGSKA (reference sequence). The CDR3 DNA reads TGCAGCGCCGCGGGGACAGTGAACACTGAAGCTTTCTTT. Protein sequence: CSAAGTVNTEAFF.

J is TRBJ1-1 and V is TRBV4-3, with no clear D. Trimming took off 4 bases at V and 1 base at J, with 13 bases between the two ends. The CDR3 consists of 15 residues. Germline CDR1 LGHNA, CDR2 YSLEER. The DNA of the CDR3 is TGCGCCAGCAGCCGAGGGTGGGAGGCGAACACTGAAGCTTTCTTT. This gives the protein CASSRGWEANTEAFF.

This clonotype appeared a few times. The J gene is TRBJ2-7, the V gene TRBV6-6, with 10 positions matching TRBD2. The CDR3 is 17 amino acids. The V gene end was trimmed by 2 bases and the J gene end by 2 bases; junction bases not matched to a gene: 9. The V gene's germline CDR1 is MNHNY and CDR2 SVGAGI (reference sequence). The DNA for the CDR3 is TGTGCCAGCAGTTACGATGAGACTAGCGGGCCCACCTACGAGCAGTACTTC. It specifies CASSYDETSGPTYEQYF.

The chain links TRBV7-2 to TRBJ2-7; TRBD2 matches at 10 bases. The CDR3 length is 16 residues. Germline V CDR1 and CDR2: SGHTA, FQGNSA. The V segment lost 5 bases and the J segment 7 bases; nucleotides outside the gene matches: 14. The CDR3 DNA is TGTGCCAGCAGCCCTAGGCAACCCAGCGGGGGGGGTGAGCAGTACTTC. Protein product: CASSPRQPSGGGEQYF.

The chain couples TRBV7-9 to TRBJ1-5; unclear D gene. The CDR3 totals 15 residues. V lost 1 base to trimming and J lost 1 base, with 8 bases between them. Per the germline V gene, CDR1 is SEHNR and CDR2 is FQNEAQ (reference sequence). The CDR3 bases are TGTGCCAGCAGCTTAGATGGGGTGAGCAATCAGCCCCAGCATTTT. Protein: CASSLDGVSNQPQHF.

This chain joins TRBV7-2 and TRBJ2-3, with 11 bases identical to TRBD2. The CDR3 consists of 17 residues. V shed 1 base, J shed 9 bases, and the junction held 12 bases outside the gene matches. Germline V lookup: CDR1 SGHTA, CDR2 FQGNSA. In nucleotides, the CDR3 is TGTGCCAGCAGCTTAGGGGGTAGCGGGGGGGCTCAGAGGACGCAGTATTTT. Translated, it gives CASSLGGSGGAQRTQYF.

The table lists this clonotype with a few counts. The chain's CDR3 is CASSQGLTGWETQYF. The CDR3 DNA follows: TGCGCCAGCAGCCAAGGATTAACAGGATGGGAGACCCAGTACTTC. The chain recombines TRBV4-1 with TRBJ2-5; a weak D match, TRBD1 (5 bases). CDR1 MGHRA and CDR2 YSYEKL come from the germline V gene. The V end lost 1 base, the J end lost 5 bases, and 14 bases lay between the germline ends. The CDR3 sequence is 15 residues long.

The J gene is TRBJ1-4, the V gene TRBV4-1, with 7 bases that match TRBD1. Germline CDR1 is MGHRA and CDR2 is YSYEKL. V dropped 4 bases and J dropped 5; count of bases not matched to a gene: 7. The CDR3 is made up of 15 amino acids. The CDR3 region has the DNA TGCGCCAGCAGCCCGACGACAGGGAGGAATGAAAAACTGTTTTTT. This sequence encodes CASSPTTGRNEKLFF.

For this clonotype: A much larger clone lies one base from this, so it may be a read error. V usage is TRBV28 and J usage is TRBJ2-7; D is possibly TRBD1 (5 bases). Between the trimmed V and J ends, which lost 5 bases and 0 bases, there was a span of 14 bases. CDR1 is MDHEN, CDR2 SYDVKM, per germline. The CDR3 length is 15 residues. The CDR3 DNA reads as TGTGCCAGCAGTCGCCCGACAGACTCCTCCTACGAGCAGTACTTC. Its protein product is CASSRPTDSSYEQYF. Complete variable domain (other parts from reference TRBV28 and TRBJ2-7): DVKVTQSSRYLVKRTGEKVFLECVQDMDHENMFWYRQDPGLGLRLIYFSYDVKMKEKGDIPEGYSVSREKKERFSLILESASTNQTSMYLCASSRPTDSSYEQYFGPGTRLTVT.

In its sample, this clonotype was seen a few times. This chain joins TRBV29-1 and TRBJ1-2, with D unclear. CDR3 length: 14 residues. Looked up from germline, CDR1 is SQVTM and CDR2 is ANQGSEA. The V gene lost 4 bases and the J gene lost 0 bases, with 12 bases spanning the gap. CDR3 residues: CSVVPRGPNYGYTF. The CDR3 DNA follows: TGCAGCGTTGTACCGCGCGGTCCTAACTATGGCTACACCTTC.

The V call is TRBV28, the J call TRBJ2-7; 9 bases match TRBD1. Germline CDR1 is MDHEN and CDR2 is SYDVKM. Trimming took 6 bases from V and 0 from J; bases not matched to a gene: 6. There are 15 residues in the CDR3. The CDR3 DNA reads TGTGCCAGCAGGGGGGACAGGGACAGCTCCTACGAGCAGTACTTC. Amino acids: CASRGDRDSSYEQYF.

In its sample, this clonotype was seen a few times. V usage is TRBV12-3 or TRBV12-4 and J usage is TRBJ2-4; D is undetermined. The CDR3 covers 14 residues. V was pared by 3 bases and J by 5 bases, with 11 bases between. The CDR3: CASSFGTDQNIQYF. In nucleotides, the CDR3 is TGTGCCAGCAGTTTCGGTACGGACCAAAACATTCAGTACTTC.

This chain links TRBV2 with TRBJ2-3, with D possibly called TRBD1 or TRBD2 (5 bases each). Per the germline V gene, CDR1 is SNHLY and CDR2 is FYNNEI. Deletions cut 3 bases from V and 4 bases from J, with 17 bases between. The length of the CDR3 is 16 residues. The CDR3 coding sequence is TGTGCCAGCAGTGACGACGGGGCGACCCGCGCAGATACGCAGTATTTT. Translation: CASSDDGATRADTQYF.

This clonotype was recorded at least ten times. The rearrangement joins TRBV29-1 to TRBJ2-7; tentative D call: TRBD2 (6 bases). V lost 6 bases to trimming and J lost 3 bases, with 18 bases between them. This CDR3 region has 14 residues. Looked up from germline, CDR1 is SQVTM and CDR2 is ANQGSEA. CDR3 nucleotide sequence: TGCAGCGTAGCCGGAGGGGTATTAGACTACGAGCAGTACTTC. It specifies CSVAGGVLDYEQYF.